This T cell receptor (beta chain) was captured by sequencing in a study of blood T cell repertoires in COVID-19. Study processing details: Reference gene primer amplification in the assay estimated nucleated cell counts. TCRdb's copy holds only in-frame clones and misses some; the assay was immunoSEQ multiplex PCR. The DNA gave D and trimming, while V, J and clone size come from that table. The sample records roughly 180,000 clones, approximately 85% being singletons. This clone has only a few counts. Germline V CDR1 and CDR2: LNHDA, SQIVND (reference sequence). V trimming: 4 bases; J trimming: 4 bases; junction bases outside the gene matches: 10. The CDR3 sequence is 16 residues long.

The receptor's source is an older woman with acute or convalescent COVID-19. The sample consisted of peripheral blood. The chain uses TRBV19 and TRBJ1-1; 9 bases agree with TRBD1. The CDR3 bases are TGTGCCAGTAGTAAGGCGGGGACAGGGAGCGGCACTGAAGCTTTCTTT. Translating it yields CASSKAGTGSGTEAFF.